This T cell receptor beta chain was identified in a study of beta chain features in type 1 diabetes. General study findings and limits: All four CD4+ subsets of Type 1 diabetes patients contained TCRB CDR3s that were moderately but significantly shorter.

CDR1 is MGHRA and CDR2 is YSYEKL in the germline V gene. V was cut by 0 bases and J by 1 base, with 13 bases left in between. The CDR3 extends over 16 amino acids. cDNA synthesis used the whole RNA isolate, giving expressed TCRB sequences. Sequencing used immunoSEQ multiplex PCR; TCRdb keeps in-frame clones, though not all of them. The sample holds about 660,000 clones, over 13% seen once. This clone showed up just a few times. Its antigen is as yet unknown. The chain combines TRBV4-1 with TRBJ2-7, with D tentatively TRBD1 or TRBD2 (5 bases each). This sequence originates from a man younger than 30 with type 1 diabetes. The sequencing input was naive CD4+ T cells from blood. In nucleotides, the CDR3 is TGCGCCAGCAGCCAAGATTTGAGGGGAAGGTCCTACGAGCAGTACTTC. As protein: CASSQDLRGRSYEQYF.